This entry lists 20 T cell receptor beta chains sequenced from one sample in a study of regulatory T cells in long-lasting Graves disease. Building the TCR beta libraries relied on iRepertoire HTBI primers, and CDR3 regions underwent Arm-PCR. TCRdb re-called the multiplex PCR reads through MiXCR, storing one row per CDR3 protein. The table has 400,000 to 500,000 distinct CDR3 sequences, approximately 23% seen once. Indicated time point: persistent/refractory GD, antithyroid drugs over 5 years with positive TRAb. PBMC RNA served as the TCR library source. This specimen was peripheral blood mononuclear cells (PBMCs), taken when the disease was refractory, from a patient treated with antithyroid drugs. The receptors here all came from a female donor with Graves disease.

As concerns this clonotype: A read error is possible here, since a much larger clone lies one base away. Since no conserved phenylalanine or tryptophan closes the CDR3, a read error is the likely cause. The chain uses TRBV12-5 and TRBJ1-2; D remains ambiguous. CDR3 length: 13 residues. From germline, CDR1 is LGHNT and CDR2 FRNRAP. V was clipped by 2 bases and J by 5 bases, with 9 bases between them. CDR3 in DNA: TGTGCTAGTGGTTTGATCTCGGGGTATGGCTACACCTCC. Encoded protein: CASGLISGYGYTS.

The chain employs TRBV18 and TRBJ2-5, with 7 nucleotides matching TRBD1. Trimming took 5 bases from V and 0 from J; bases not matched to a gene: 3. The CDR3 loop spans 14 amino acids. Per germline, CDR1 KGHSH and CDR2 LQKENI. The CDR3 sequence: CASSSTGDQETQYF. As DNA, the CDR3 is TGTGCCAGCTCATCAACAGGGGACCAAGAGACCCAGTACTTC.

The genes are TRBV7-3 and TRBJ2-5; 8 positions agree with TRBD2. This CDR3 is 13 amino acids long. With V trimmed by 5 bases and J by 5 bases, 4 bases remained unmatched. Per the germline V gene, CDR1 is SGHTA and CDR2 is FQGTGA. The CDR3 DNA sequence: TGTGCCAGCAGCGCCGGGGGGGATGAGACCCAGTACTTC. It is translated as CASSAGGDETQYF.

The chain has TRBV4-1 and TRBJ1-2, with 8 bases aligning to TRBD1. The CDR3 totals 15 residues. Trimming at V came to 2 bases and at J to 2 bases, leaving 4 bases not matched to a gene. Germline CDR1 reads MGHRA; CDR2 reads YSYEKL. The CDR3 sequence: CASSQPRTGNYGYTF. Written as DNA, the CDR3 is TGCGCCAGCAGCCAACCCAGGACAGGGAACTATGGCTACACCTTC.

This clonotype was counted at least ten times. This sequence joins TRBV12-3 or TRBV12-4 and TRBJ1-5; possible D gene TRBD1, 5 bases. This CDR3 contains 15 residues. V lost 4 bases and J lost 1, with 11 bases in between. CDR3 coding DNA: TGTGCCAGCAGTTCCCAGGGTAGGAGCAATCAGCCCCAGCATTTT. It translates to CASSSQGRSNQPQHF.

This clonotype occurred many times. The V call is TRBV28, the J call TRBJ1-1; D might be TRBD1 (5 bases). Trimming stripped 6 bases from V and 5 bases from J, with 16 bases between. Germline V CDR1 and CDR2: MDHEN, SYDVKM. The CDR3 consists of 14 residues. The CDR3 loop is CASSPTGGGTEAFF. The CDR3, as DNA: TGTGCCAGCAGCCCTACGGGGGGGGGAACTGAAGCTTTCTTT.

This clonotype has at least ten counts. The chain employs TRBV6-5 and TRBJ1-5; the D is unclear. The CDR3 runs 14 residues. V was cut by 2 bases and J by 11 bases, with 16 bases left in between. Per germline, CDR1 MNHEY and CDR2 SVGAGI. CDR3 sequence: CASSYRRDLLAQHF. As DNA, the CDR3 is TGTGCCAGCAGTTACCGCCGAGACTTACTAGCCCAGCATTTT.

V usage is TRBV19 and J usage is TRBJ2-2; TRBD2 is a possible D gene (5 bases). The CDR3 contains 14 residues. Germline CDR1 LNHDA, CDR2 SQIVND (reference sequence). V lost 0 bases and J lost 6, with 8 bases in between. CDR3 coding DNA: TGTGCCAGTAGTATAGATCGAGGGCCCGGGGAGCTGTTTTTT. Its protein product is CASSIDRGPGELFF.

In its sample, this clonotype was seen many times. The J gene is TRBJ2-5, the V gene TRBV12-3 or TRBV12-4, with TRBD2 as a possible D gene (7 bases). The V and J ends lost 7 bases and 5 bases respectively, with 17 bases between them. The CDR3 is 14 amino acids. In nucleotides, the CDR3 is TGTGCCAGCACCTACCGGCCGGGGGGCGAGACCCAGTACTTC. Amino acids: CASTYRPGGETQYF.

This clonotype was seen more than once but under ten times. This sequence joins TRBV7-8 and TRBJ2-1, with TRBD2 matching over 8 bases. This CDR3 comprises 14 residues. Trimming at V came to 6 bases and at J to 4 bases, leaving 5 bases not matched to a gene. Germline lookup yields CDR1 SGHVS and CDR2 FQNEAQ. CDR3 bases: TGTGCCAGCAGTGATAGCGGGACGTACAATGAGCAGTTCTTC. This sequence encodes CASSDSGTYNEQFF.

This clonotype has just a few counts. The rearrangement joins TRBV24-1 to TRBJ2-3; D gene ambiguous. The CDR3 has 13 amino acids. Germline CDR1 is KGHDR and CDR2 is SFDVKD. V gave up 5 bases and J gave up 0 bases, with 5 bases separating them. DNA of the CDR3: TGTGCCACCAGTGGCACTAGCACAGATACGCAGTATTTT. Translating it yields CATSGTSTDTQYF.

This clonotype has a count of ten or more. The CDR3 loop reads CASSPITDIQETQYF. The CDR3 DNA follows: TGTGCCAGCAGCCCCATTACGGATATCCAAGAGACCCAGTACTTC. The chain has TRBV11-2 and TRBJ2-5; D uncertain. V was pared by 5 bases and J by 1 base, with 14 bases between. Germline lookup yields CDR1 SGHAT and CDR2 FQNNGV. The CDR3 runs to 15 residues.

This clonotype showed up many times. V gene TRBV11-1 combines with J gene TRBJ2-7, with 12 bases that match TRBD2. The length of the CDR3 is 14 residues. Germline lookup yields CDR1 SGHAT and CDR2 FQDESV (reference sequence). The J segment lost 3 bases and the V segment lost 5 bases, leaving 2 bases of the junction unmatched. In DNA, the CDR3 is TGTGCCAGCAGCCGACTAGCGGGAGACTACGAGCAGTACTTC. Its protein is CASSRLAGDYEQYF.

Many counts were recorded for this clonotype. The chain joins TRBV7-3 to TRBJ2-5; TRBD2 aligns across 7 bases. J gave up 4 bases and V 0 bases, and 11 bases lay outside the gene matches. From germline, CDR1 is SGHTA and CDR2 FQGTGA. The CDR3 loop spans 17 amino acids. The DNA for the CDR3 is TGTGCCAGCAGCTTAACTGGAACGGGGGGTTCAAGAGAGACCCAGTACTTC. Protein sequence: CASSLTGTGGSRETQYF. The variable domain in full, completed from reference TRBV7-3 and TRBJ2-5, reads GAGVSQTPSNKVTEKGKYVELRCDPISGHTALYWYRQSLGQGPEFLIYFQGTGAADDSGLPNDRFFAVRPEGSVSTLKIQRTERGDSAVYLCASSLTGTGGSRETQYFGPGTRLLVL.

V gene TRBV20-1 combines with J gene TRBJ1-4; no definite D call. Germline V gives CDR1 DFQATT, CDR2 SNEGSKA (reference sequence). The CDR3 runs 13 residues. V lost 3 bases and J 0 bases, leaving 5 bases between the germline ends. The CDR3 region is CSASSATNEKLFF. The CDR3, as DNA: TGCAGTGCTAGCTCCGCAACTAATGAAAAACTGTTTTTT.

The genes are TRBV6-2 or TRBV6-3 and TRBJ2-3; D is tentatively TRBD1 or TRBD2 (6 bases each). Germline V gives CDR1 MNHEY, CDR2 SVGEGT. Between the trimmed V and J ends, which lost 5 bases and 9 bases, there was a span of 12 bases. This CDR3 region has 12 residues. The CDR3 is CASSPLGGTQYF. CDR3 sequence (DNA): TGTGCCAGCAGTCCCCTCGGGGGCACGCAGTATTTT.

At least ten counts were recorded for this clonotype. The chain couples TRBV6-5 to TRBJ1-1; D is unclear. Germline CDR1 is MNHEY and CDR2 is SVGAGI. This CDR3 is built from 14 residues. Between the trimmed V and J ends, which lost 2 bases and 6 bases, there was a span of 13 bases. The chain's CDR3 is CASSYPEVVPEAFF. CDR3 DNA: TGTGCCAGCAGTTACCCTGAGGTGGTGCCTGAAGCTTTCTTT.

This clonotype was seen repeatedly, ten times or more. The chain uses TRBV28 and TRBJ2-5; 7 bases are a match to TRBD1. V lost 5 bases to trimming and J lost 0 bases; unmatched junction nucleotides: 6. CDR1 is MDHEN and CDR2 is SYDVKM in the germline V gene. CDR3 length equals 15 residues. CDR3 DNA sequence: TGTGCCAGCAGTGATGGACAGGACTACCAAGAGACCCAGTACTTC. This codes for CASSDGQDYQETQYF.

This clonotype was seen a handful of times. J is TRBJ1-5 and V is TRBV28; a weak D match, TRBD1 (5 bases). Trimming removed 5 bases at V and 1 base at J, with 12 bases between. Looked up from germline, CDR1 is MDHEN and CDR2 is SYDVKM. This CDR3 is built from 15 residues. CDR3 DNA sequence: TGTGCCAGCAGTACCGGGGGGGGGAGCAATCAGCCCCAGCATTTT. This sequence encodes CASSTGGGSNQPQHF.

The chain is built from TRBV9 and TRBJ2-7; TRBD2 aligns across 12 bases. This CDR3 has 16 residues. Germline values: CDR1 SGDLS, CDR2 YYNGEE. V was pared by 4 bases and J by 4 bases, with 9 bases of the junction left unmatched. CDR3 nucleotides: TGTGCCAGCAGCCCCGGACTAGCGGGAAGAGGTTACGAGCAGTACTTC. It translates to CASSPGLAGRGYEQYF.